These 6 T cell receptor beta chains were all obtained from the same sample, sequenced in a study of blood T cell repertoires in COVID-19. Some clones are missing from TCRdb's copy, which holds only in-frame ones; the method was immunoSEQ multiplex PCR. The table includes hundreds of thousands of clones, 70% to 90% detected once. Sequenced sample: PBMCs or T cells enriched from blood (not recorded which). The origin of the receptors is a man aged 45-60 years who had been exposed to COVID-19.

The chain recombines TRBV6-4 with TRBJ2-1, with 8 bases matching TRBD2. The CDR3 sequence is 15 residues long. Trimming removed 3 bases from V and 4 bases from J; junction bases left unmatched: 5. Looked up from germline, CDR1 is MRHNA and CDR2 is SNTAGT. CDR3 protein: CASSEGTREYNEQFF. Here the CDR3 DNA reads TGTGCCAGCAGTGAGGGGACTAGGGAATACAATGAGCAGTTCTTC.

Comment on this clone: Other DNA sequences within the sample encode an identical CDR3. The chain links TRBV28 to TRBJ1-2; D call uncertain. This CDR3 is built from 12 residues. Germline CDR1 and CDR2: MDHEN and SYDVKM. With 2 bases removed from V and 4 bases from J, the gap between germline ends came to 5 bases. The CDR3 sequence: CASSLEGYGYTF. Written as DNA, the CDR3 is TGTGCCAGCAGTTTAGAGGGCTATGGCTACACCTTC.

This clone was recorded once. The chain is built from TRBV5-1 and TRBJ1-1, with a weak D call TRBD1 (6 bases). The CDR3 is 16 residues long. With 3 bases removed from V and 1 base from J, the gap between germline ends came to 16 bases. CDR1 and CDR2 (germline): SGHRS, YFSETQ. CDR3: CASSWGGGQQNTEAFF. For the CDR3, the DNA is TGCGCCAGCAGCTGGGGCGGGGGCCAACAGAACACTGAAGCTTTCTTT.

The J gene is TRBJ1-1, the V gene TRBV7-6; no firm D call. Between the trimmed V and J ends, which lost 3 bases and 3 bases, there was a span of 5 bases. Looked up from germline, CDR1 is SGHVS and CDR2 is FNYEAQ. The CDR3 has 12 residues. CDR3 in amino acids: CASSFLDTEAFF. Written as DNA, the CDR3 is TGTGCCAGCAGCTTTTTAGACACTGAAGCTTTCTTT.

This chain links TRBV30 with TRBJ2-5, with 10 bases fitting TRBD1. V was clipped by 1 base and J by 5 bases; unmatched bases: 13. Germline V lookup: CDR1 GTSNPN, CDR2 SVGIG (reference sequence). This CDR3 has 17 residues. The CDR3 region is CAWSAPRRDRGGETQYF. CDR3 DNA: TGTGCCTGGAGTGCCCCACGCCGGGACAGGGGTGGCGAGACCCAGTACTTC.

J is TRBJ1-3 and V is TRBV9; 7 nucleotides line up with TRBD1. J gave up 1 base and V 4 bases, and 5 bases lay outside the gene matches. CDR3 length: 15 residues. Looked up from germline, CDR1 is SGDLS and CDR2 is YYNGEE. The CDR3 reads CASSRTGGSGNTIYF. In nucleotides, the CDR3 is TGTGCCAGCAGCAGGACAGGCGGGTCTGGAAACACCATATATTTT.